This T cell receptor beta chain derives from a study of type 1 and type 2 diabetes patients. For the study at large: Participants included type 1 and type 2 diabetes patients plus nondiabetic controls.

PCR was run on genomic DNA. The TCR beta CDR3 region was amplified using 30 forward and 13 reverse primers. TCRdb re-derived calls from the multiplex PCR reads in MiXCR, one entry per CDR3 protein. The data show fewer than 300,000 distinct CDR3 sequences, over 45% seen once. The sequenced sample consisted of peripheral blood mononuclear cells (PBMCs). The receptor's source is a man aged 18 to 30 with type 2 diabetes.

The CDR3 here is CASSLGPETQYF. Here the CDR3 DNA reads TGTGCCAGCAGCTTAGGCCCGGAGACCCAGTACTTC. The chain uses TRBV11-2 and TRBJ2-5; no clear D. Trimming removed 1 base from V and 5 bases from J, with 5 bases in between. Germline CDR1 is SGHAT and CDR2 is FQNNGV. The CDR3 is 12 amino acids. The full variable domain, completed using reference TRBV11-2 and TRBJ2-5, is EAGVAQSPRYKIIEKRQSVAFWCNPISGHATLYWYQQILGQGPKLLIQFQNNGVVDDSQLPKDRFSAERLKGVDSTLKIQPAKLEDSAVYLCASSLGPETQYFGPGTRLLVL.